This is a list of T cell receptor beta chains from one sample in a study of cytomegalovirus exposure and HLA in healthy donors. TCRdb's copy holds only in-frame clones and misses some; the assay was immunoSEQ multiplex PCR. The data hold about 59,000 clones, with roughly 77% observed a single time. The sample comprised PBMCs. The receptors were sampled from a man aged 25 to 40 in good health and CMV-seropositive. CDR3s include the opening cysteine and the closing phenylalanine or tryptophan. Fields, in order: V gene, D gene, clone size, J gene, CDR3 length, CDR3 DNA, CDR3 protein. D genes are given only for firm matches. The listing skips clone size in some rows; elsewhere it reads once, few, many or a size class.

v_call: TRBV6-5; d_call: -; clone_size: -; j_call: TRBJ2-2; cdr3_length: 14; cdr3_nt: TGTGCCAGCAGTTTAATGGGGGGAGCCGGGGAGCTGTTTTTT; cdr3_aa: CASSLMGGAGELFF
v_call: TRBV2; d_call: TRBD2; clone_size: -; j_call: TRBJ2-7; cdr3_length: 12; cdr3_nt: TGTGCCCGCGGGACTAGCTCCTACGAGCAGTACTTC; cdr3_aa: CARGTSSYEQYF
v_call: TRBV5-6; d_call: TRBD2; clone_size: -; j_call: TRBJ2-5; cdr3_length: 19; cdr3_nt: TGTGCCAGCAGCTTACCTCCCGGGACTAGCGGGGGGTCACAAGAGACCCAGTACTTC; cdr3_aa: CASSLPPGTSGGSQETQYF
v_call: TRBV11-2; d_call: -; clone_size: -; j_call: TRBJ2-7; cdr3_length: 14; cdr3_nt: TGTGCCAGCTTCAAGGGGGGGACCGACTACGAGCAGTACTTC; cdr3_aa: CASFKGGTDYEQYF
v_call: TRBV5-1; d_call: -; clone_size: -; j_call: TRBJ2-2; cdr3_length: 17; cdr3_nt: TGCGCCAGCAGCTTGACTAGCCCAAGACTTAACACCGGGGAGCTGTTTTTT; cdr3_aa: CASSLTSPRLNTGELFF
v_call: TRBV7-8; d_call: -; clone_size: -; j_call: TRBJ1-5; cdr3_length: 15; cdr3_nt: TGTGCCAGCAGCCGGACAAACCTCGCGTTTCAGCCCCAGCATTTT; cdr3_aa: CASSRTNLAFQPQHF
v_call: TRBV5-1; d_call: TRBD1; clone_size: -; j_call: TRBJ1-4; cdr3_length: 15; cdr3_nt: TGCGCCAGCAGAGGGACAGTCACAACTAATGAAAAACTGTTTTTT; cdr3_aa: CASRGTVTTNEKLFF
v_call: TRBV19; d_call: -; clone_size: -; j_call: TRBJ1-5; cdr3_length: 14; cdr3_nt: TGTGCCAGTAGGGGGCTGCAGGAGAATCAGCCCCAGCATTTT; cdr3_aa: CASRGLQENQPQHF
v_call: TRBV2; d_call: TRBD1; clone_size: -; j_call: TRBJ1-2; cdr3_length: 14; cdr3_nt: TGTGCCAACGGGAAGGGACAGAGTAACTATGGCTACACCTTC; cdr3_aa: CANGKGQSNYGYTF
v_call: TRBV10-3; d_call: TRBD1; clone_size: -; j_call: TRBJ1-6; cdr3_length: 16; cdr3_nt: TGTGCCATCAGGGACCCCGACAGGGGAAGTGGTTCACCCCTCCACTTT; cdr3_aa: CAIRDPDRGSGSPLHF
v_call: TRBV6-4; d_call: TRBD1; clone_size: -; j_call: TRBJ2-1; cdr3_length: 14; cdr3_nt: TGTGCCAGCCCCTACAGGGGGCAAATGGACGAGCAGTTCTTC; cdr3_aa: CASPYRGQMDEQFF
v_call: TRBV28; d_call: -; clone_size: -; j_call: TRBJ2-2; cdr3_length: 12; cdr3_nt: TGTGCCAGCTTTTATAACACCGGGGAGCTGTTTTTT; cdr3_aa: CASFYNTGELFF
v_call: TRBV12-2; d_call: -; clone_size: few; j_call: TRBJ1-4; cdr3_length: 16; cdr3_nt: TGTGCAAGTCGCTTAGAACCGACAGGGGGACGGGGAAAACTGTTTTTT; cdr3_aa: CASRLEPTGGRGKLFF
v_call: TRBV28; d_call: -; clone_size: -; j_call: TRBJ1-6; cdr3_length: 15; cdr3_nt: TGTGCCAGCAAGAGACAGGTTAACTATAATTCACCCCTCCACTTT; cdr3_aa: CASKRQVNYNSPLHF
v_call: TRBV7-2; d_call: -; clone_size: -; j_call: TRBJ2-5; cdr3_length: 14; cdr3_nt: TGTGCCAGCAGCGCGGGACCGTCGGGAGAGACCCAGTACTTC; cdr3_aa: CASSAGPSGETQYF
v_call: TRBV5-3; d_call: TRBD2; clone_size: once; j_call: TRBJ2-3; cdr3_length: 19; cdr3_nt: TGTGCCAGAAGTCATGGACTAGCGGGGGCCATCGTTAGCACAGATACGCAGTATTTT; cdr3_aa: CARSHGLAGAIVSTDTQYF
v_call: TRBV4-3; d_call: -; clone_size: -; j_call: TRBJ2-2; cdr3_length: 17; cdr3_nt: TGCGCCAGCAGCTACACGGGTCTCCAGGCGAGGGCCGGGGAGCTGTTTTTT; cdr3_aa: CASSYTGLQARAGELFF
v_call: TRBV14; d_call: -; clone_size: -; j_call: TRBJ1-1; cdr3_length: 15; cdr3_nt: TGTGCCAGCAGCCCGGGGGTGTGGGGGAACACTGAAGCTTTCTTT; cdr3_aa: CASSPGVWGNTEAFF
v_call: TRBV5-5; d_call: -; clone_size: -; j_call: TRBJ1-2; cdr3_length: 18; cdr3_nt: TGTGCCAGCAGCTCAACCTCCGGGGGGGTGCGAGGGGCCTATGGCTACACCTTC; cdr3_aa: CASSSTSGGVRGAYGYTF
v_call: TRBV7-2; d_call: TRBD2; clone_size: few; j_call: TRBJ2-3; cdr3_length: 14; cdr3_nt: TGTGCCAGCAGCCCCGGGAGGACAATACATACGCAGTATTTT; cdr3_aa: CASSPGRTIHTQYF
v_call: TRBV27; d_call: TRBD1; clone_size: -; j_call: TRBJ1-6; cdr3_length: 20; cdr3_nt: TGTGCCAGCAGTTTAACCCGCCCCTGGACAGGGAGCTCCTATAATTCACCCCTCCACTTT; cdr3_aa: CASSLTRPWTGSSYNSPLHF
v_call: TRBV30; d_call: -; clone_size: -; j_call: TRBJ2-2; cdr3_length: 15; cdr3_nt: TGTGCCTGGAGTGTACTGCAGGGTTGGACCGGGGAGCTGTTTTTT; cdr3_aa: CAWSVLQGWTGELFF
v_call: TRBV28; d_call: TRBD1; clone_size: -; j_call: TRBJ1-5; cdr3_length: 14; cdr3_nt: TGTGCCAGCAGTGGGGGGACAGGCAATCAGCCCCAGCATTTT; cdr3_aa: CASSGGTGNQPQHF
v_call: TRBV19; d_call: -; clone_size: few; j_call: TRBJ1-4; cdr3_length: 13; cdr3_nt: TGTGCCAGTAGTATAGGACAAAATGAAAAACTGTTTTTT; cdr3_aa: CASSIGQNEKLFF
v_call: TRBV6-5; d_call: -; clone_size: -; j_call: TRBJ1-1; cdr3_length: 14; cdr3_nt: TGTGCCAGCAGGATTATTTCGGGGAACACTGAAGCTTTCTTT; cdr3_aa: CASRIISGNTEAFF
v_call: TRBV7-2; d_call: -; clone_size: -; j_call: TRBJ1-2; cdr3_length: 13; cdr3_nt: TGTGCCAGCAGCCAAGGACAAACATATGGCTACACCTTC; cdr3_aa: CASSQGQTYGYTF
v_call: TRBV5-1; d_call: -; clone_size: -; j_call: TRBJ2-5; cdr3_length: 15; cdr3_nt: TGCGCCAGCAGGTTGAGGCTAGCAAACCAAGAGACCCAGTACTTC; cdr3_aa: CASRLRLANQETQYF
v_call: TRBV13; d_call: -; clone_size: -; j_call: TRBJ1-6; cdr3_length: 15; cdr3_nt: TGTGCCAGCAGCTTAGAGTACAGTCATAATTCACCCCTCCACTTT; cdr3_aa: CASSLEYSHNSPLHF
v_call: TRBV10-3; d_call: TRBD2; clone_size: -; j_call: TRBJ2-2; cdr3_length: 16; cdr3_nt: TGTGCCATCGGTGGTCGAGCGGGGGCTAACACCGGGGAGCTGTTTTTT; cdr3_aa: CAIGGRAGANTGELFF
v_call: TRBV6-6; d_call: TRBD2; clone_size: -; j_call: TRBJ2-3; cdr3_length: 16; cdr3_nt: TGTGCCAGCACCCCAGCGGGGGCTAAGGGGACAGATACGCAGTATTTT; cdr3_aa: CASTPAGAKGTDTQYF
v_call: TRBV10-1; d_call: TRBD2; clone_size: few; j_call: TRBJ2-7; cdr3_length: 15; cdr3_nt: TGCGCCAGCAGTGAACTAGCGGGGAACTCCTACGAGCAGTACTTC; cdr3_aa: CASSELAGNSYEQYF
v_call: TRBV27; d_call: -; clone_size: -; j_call: TRBJ1-6; cdr3_length: 14; cdr3_nt: TGTGCCAGCCGCCGACAGGCTTGGAATTCACCCCTCCACTTT; cdr3_aa: CASRRQAWNSPLHF
v_call: TRBV19; d_call: TRBD1; clone_size: -; j_call: TRBJ1-2; cdr3_length: 15; cdr3_nt: TGTGCCAGTAGGGACAGGGGCCTCTCTAACTATGGCTACACCTTC; cdr3_aa: CASRDRGLSNYGYTF
v_call: TRBV4-2; d_call: -; clone_size: -; j_call: TRBJ1-3; cdr3_length: 17; cdr3_nt: TGTGCCAGCAACACAAAAACCCAGGCCCGCCCTGGAAACACCATATATTTT; cdr3_aa: CASNTKTQARPGNTIYF
v_call: TRBV28; d_call: -; clone_size: -; j_call: TRBJ1-2; cdr3_length: 13; cdr3_nt: TGTGCCAGCAGTTTGAGGGCCGAATATGGCTACACCTTC; cdr3_aa: CASSLRAEYGYTF
v_call: TRBV6-4; d_call: -; clone_size: -; j_call: TRBJ1-1; cdr3_length: 14; cdr3_nt: TGTGCCAGCAGTGAACACTCCGAGGGAGGAAAAGCTTTCTTT; cdr3_aa: CASSEHSEGGKAFF
v_call: TRBV4-2; d_call: -; clone_size: -; j_call: TRBJ1-1; cdr3_length: 17; cdr3_nt: TGTGCCAGCAGCCAAGATGGGGGAGGGGATGATAACACTGAAGCTTTCTTT; cdr3_aa: CASSQDGGGDDNTEAFF
v_call: TRBV19; d_call: -; clone_size: -; j_call: TRBJ1-6; cdr3_length: 16; cdr3_nt: TGTGCCAGTAGCTCAGGGGCCCAAATTTATAATTCACCCCTCCACTTT; cdr3_aa: CASSSGAQIYNSPLHF
v_call: TRBV2; d_call: -; clone_size: -; j_call: TRBJ1-5; cdr3_length: 15; cdr3_nt: TGTGCCAGCAGTGATCAGGGACTGTCCAGGCAGCCCCAGCATTTT; cdr3_aa: CASSDQGLSRQPQHF
v_call: TRBV19; d_call: TRBD1; clone_size: -; j_call: TRBJ1-2; cdr3_length: 12; cdr3_nt: TGTGCCACCGGACAGGGGGGCTATGGCTACACCTTC; cdr3_aa: CATGQGGYGYTF
v_call: TRBV9; d_call: -; clone_size: -; j_call: TRBJ2-5; cdr3_length: 13; cdr3_nt: TGTGCCAGCAGCCGACAGAACCAAGAGACTCAGTACTTC; cdr3_aa: CASSRQNQETQYF
v_call: TRBV4-1; d_call: -; clone_size: -; j_call: TRBJ2-1; cdr3_length: 16; cdr3_nt: TGCGCCAGCAGCCAAGATGTACTAGGGTCCTACAATGAGCAGTTCTTC; cdr3_aa: CASSQDVLGSYNEQFF
v_call: TRBV28; d_call: TRBD1; clone_size: -; j_call: TRBJ1-4; cdr3_length: 16; cdr3_nt: TGTGCCAGCAGTTTAATAGGCGGACAGGGAGTTGAAAAACTGTTTTTT; cdr3_aa: CASSLIGGQGVEKLFF
v_call: TRBV7-9; d_call: -; clone_size: -; j_call: TRBJ1-5; cdr3_length: 16; cdr3_nt: TGTGCCAGCAGCTTAGCGGCGGACAGAGTACATCAGCCCCAGCATTTT; cdr3_aa: CASSLAADRVHQPQHF
v_call: TRBV27; d_call: -; clone_size: -; j_call: TRBJ2-7; cdr3_length: 12; cdr3_nt: TGTGCCAGCCACAACCAACCCTACGAGCAGTACTTC; cdr3_aa: CASHNQPYEQYF
v_call: TRBV28; d_call: -; clone_size: -; j_call: TRBJ2-2; cdr3_length: 12; cdr3_nt: TGTGCCAGCGCGGGGTCCACCGGGGAGCTGTTTTTT; cdr3_aa: CASAGSTGELFF
v_call: TRBV19; d_call: TRBD1; clone_size: -; j_call: TRBJ2-7; cdr3_length: 14; cdr3_nt: TGTGCCAGTAGTATTGACAGGGTCGCCTACGAGCAGTACTTC; cdr3_aa: CASSIDRVAYEQYF
v_call: TRBV19; d_call: -; clone_size: once; j_call: TRBJ1-1; cdr3_length: 14; cdr3_nt: TGTGCCAGTAGTGCGGCCAGATGGAACACTGAAGCTTTCTTT; cdr3_aa: CASSAARWNTEAFF
v_call: TRBV6-5; d_call: -; clone_size: -; j_call: TRBJ2-1; cdr3_length: 13; cdr3_nt: TGTGCCAGCAGCCCGGGTGGAAGAGGTGAGCAGTTCTTC; cdr3_aa: CASSPGGRGEQFF
v_call: TRBV10-3; d_call: TRBD1; clone_size: -; j_call: TRBJ1-3; cdr3_length: 16; cdr3_nt: TGTGCCATCAGTGGACCACAGGGGAGAGCTGGAAACACCATATATTTT; cdr3_aa: CAISGPQGRAGNTIYF
v_call: TRBV27; d_call: -; clone_size: -; j_call: TRBJ1-2; cdr3_length: 15; cdr3_nt: TGTGCCAGCGGAGGTCGGGGGGCGCAGGGCTATGGCTACACCTTC; cdr3_aa: CASGGRGAQGYGYTF
v_call: TRBV5-4; d_call: -; clone_size: -; j_call: TRBJ1-1; cdr3_length: 14; cdr3_nt: TGTGCCAGCAGCTTGGACGCAGGGAACACTGAAGCTTTCTTT; cdr3_aa: CASSLDAGNTEAFF
v_call: TRBV4-1; d_call: TRBD2; clone_size: once; j_call: TRBJ2-5; cdr3_length: 19; cdr3_nt: TGCGCCAGCAGCTCCGGGAGGACTAGCGGGGGGGGCGGCAGAGAGACCCAGTACTTC; cdr3_aa: CASSSGRTSGGGGRETQYF
v_call: TRBV28; d_call: TRBD2; clone_size: -; j_call: TRBJ2-7; cdr3_length: 16; cdr3_nt: TGTGCCAGCAGTTCATATAGCGGGGGGGCCTTCCACGAGCAGTACTTC; cdr3_aa: CASSSYSGGAFHEQYF
v_call: TRBV27; d_call: TRBD2; clone_size: -; j_call: TRBJ2-3; cdr3_length: 19; cdr3_nt: TGTGCCAGCAGTTCGCTTACTAGCGGGGGGGCATTAAGTACAGATACGCAGTATTTT; cdr3_aa: CASSSLTSGGALSTDTQYF
v_call: TRBV6-5; d_call: -; clone_size: -; j_call: TRBJ1-2; cdr3_length: 15; cdr3_nt: TGTGCCAGCAGTTACTCCGGGGGGAAAAACTATGGCTACACCTTC; cdr3_aa: CASSYSGGKNYGYTF
v_call: TRBV2; d_call: -; clone_size: few; j_call: TRBJ1-1; cdr3_length: 15; cdr3_nt: TGTGCCAGCAGTGAAGAGGGGGGGTTGAACACTGAAGCTTTCTTT; cdr3_aa: CASSEEGGLNTEAFF